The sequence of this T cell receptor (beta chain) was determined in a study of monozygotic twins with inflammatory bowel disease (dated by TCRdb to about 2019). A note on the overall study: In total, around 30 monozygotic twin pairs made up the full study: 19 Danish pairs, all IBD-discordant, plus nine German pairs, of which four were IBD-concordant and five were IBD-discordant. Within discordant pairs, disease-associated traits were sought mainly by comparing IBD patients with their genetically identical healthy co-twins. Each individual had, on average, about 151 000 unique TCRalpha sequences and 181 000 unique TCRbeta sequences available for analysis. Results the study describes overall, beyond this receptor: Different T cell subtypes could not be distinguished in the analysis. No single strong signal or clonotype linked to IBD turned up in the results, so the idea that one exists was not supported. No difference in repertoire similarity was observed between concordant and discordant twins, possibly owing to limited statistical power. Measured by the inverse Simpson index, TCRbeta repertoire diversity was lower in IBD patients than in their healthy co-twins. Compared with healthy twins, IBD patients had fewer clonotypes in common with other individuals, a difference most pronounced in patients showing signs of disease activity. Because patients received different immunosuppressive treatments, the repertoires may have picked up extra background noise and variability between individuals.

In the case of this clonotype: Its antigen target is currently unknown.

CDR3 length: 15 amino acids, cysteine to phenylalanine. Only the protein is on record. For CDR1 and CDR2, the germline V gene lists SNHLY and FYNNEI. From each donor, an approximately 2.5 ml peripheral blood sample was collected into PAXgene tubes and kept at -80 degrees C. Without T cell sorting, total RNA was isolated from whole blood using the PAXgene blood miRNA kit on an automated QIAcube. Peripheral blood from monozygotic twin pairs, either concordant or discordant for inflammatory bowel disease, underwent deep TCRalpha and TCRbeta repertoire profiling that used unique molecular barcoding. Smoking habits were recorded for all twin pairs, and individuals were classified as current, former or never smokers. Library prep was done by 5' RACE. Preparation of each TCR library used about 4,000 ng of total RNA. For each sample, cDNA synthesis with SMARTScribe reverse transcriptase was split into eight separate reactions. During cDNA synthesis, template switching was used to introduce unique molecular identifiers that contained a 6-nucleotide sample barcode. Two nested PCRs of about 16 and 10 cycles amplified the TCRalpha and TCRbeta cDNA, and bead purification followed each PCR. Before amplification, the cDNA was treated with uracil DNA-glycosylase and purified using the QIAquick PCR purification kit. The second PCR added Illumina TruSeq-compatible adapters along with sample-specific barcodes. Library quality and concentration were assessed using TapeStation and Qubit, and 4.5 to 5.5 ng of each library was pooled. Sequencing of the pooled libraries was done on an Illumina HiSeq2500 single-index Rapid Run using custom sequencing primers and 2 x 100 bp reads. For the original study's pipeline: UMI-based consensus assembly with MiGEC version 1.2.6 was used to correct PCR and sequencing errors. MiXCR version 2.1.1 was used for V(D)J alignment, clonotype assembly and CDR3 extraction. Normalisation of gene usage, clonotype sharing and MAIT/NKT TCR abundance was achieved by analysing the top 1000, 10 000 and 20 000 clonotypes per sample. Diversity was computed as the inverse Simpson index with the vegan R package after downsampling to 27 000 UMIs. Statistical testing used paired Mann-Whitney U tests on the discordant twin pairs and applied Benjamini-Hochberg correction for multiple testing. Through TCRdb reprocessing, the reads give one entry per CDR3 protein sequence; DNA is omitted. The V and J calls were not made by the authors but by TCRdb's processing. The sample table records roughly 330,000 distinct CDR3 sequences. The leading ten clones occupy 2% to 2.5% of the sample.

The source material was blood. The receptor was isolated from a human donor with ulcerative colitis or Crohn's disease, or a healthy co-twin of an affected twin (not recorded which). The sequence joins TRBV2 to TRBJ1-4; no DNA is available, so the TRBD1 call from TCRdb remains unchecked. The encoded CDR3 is CASSGADSSNEKLFF.